Following are 8 T cell receptor beta chains from one sample sequenced in a study of blood T cell repertoires in COVID-19. Profiling relied on immunoSEQ multiplex PCR, and the TCRdb table lists in-frame clones only, not all of them. The sample yields about 210,000 clones, around 83% seen once. The specimen was peripheral blood. All receptors derive from a woman in her forties or fifties with acute or convalescent COVID-19.

V is TRBV7-3 and J is TRBJ2-7; D is possibly TRBD2 (6 bases). With 7 bases removed from V and 6 bases from J, the gap between germline ends came to 19 bases. The CDR3 totals 14 residues. Germline V gene data show CDR1 as SGHTA and CDR2 as FQGTGA. The CDR3 DNA reads as TGTGCCAGCACCCGGGGGTGGGACTTGGGCGAGCAGTACTTC. Translated: CASTRGWDLGEQYF.

V gene TRBV29-1 combines with J gene TRBJ2-7; D uncertain. Germline-derived CDR1 and CDR2 are SQVTM and ANQGSEA. Between the trimmed V and J ends, which lost 5 bases and 4 bases, there was a span of 6 bases. There are 10 residues in the CDR3. CDR3 DNA sequence: TGCAGCGTTCGAGAGTACGAGCAGTACTTC. Protein: CSVREYEQYF.

This clone has just one count. This chain joins TRBV28 and TRBJ1-3; tentatively, D is TRBD1 (5 bases). CDR1 and CDR2 (germline): MDHEN, SYDVKM. CDR3 length: 18 amino acids. The V end was cut by 4 bases, the J end by 0 bases, with 19 bases between. DNA of the CDR3: TGTGCCAGCAGTTCTTCTACAGGTTGGAGGGCCTCTGGAAACACCATATATTTT. It codes for CASSSSTGWRASGNTIYF.

V usage is TRBV28 and J usage is TRBJ1-1; 11 nucleotides match TRBD1. Germline CDR1 and CDR2: MDHEN and SYDVKM. This CDR3 is 15 amino acids long. V was pared by 2 bases and J by 11 bases, with 10 bases of the junction left unmatched. CDR3 coding DNA: TGTGCCAGCAGTTTACTGGGACAGGGGGTGATGAGCGCTTTCTTT. It yields the protein CASSLLGQGVMSAFF.

In its sample, this clone was seen once. J is TRBJ2-7 and V is TRBV28; 8 bases map to TRBD1. This CDR3 contains 11 residues. The J segment lost 2 bases and the V segment lost 10 bases, leaving 1 base of the junction unmatched. Germline-derived CDR1 and CDR2 are MDHEN and SYDVKM. The CDR3 sequence is CATRGPYEQYF. For the CDR3, the DNA is TGTGCCACCAGGGGGCCCTACGAGCAGTACTTC.

The chain has TRBV2 and TRBJ1-4; the D gene is possibly TRBD1 (5 bases). CDR3 size: 13 residues. Germline V gives CDR1 SNHLY, CDR2 FYNNEI. V lost 3 bases, J lost 8 bases, and 10 bases lay in between. CDR3 sequence (DNA): TGTGCCAGCAGTGACAGGGTTACGGAAAAACTGTTTTTT. Translated: CASSDRVTEKLFF.

The chain uses TRBV5-6 and TRBJ1-4, with D uncertain. Germline-derived CDR1 and CDR2 are SGHDT and YYEEEE. The CDR3 runs 13 residues. V gave up 4 bases and J gave up 3 bases, with 7 bases separating them. In DNA form, the CDR3 reads TGTGCCAGCAGCAGGAGGTCTAATGAAAAACTGTTTTTT. Protein sequence: CASSRRSNEKLFF. Full variable domain (rest looked up from reference TRBV5-6 and TRBJ1-4): DAGVTQSPTHLIKTRGQQVTLRCSPKSGHDTVSWYQQALGQGPQFIFQYYEEEERQRGNFPDRFSGHQFPNYSSELNVNALLLGDSALYLCASSRRSNEKLFFGSGTQLSVL.

The rearrangement uses TRBV29-1 and TRBJ2-1, with TRBD1 identical over 9 bases. V was pared by 3 bases and J by 8 bases, with 8 bases of the junction left unmatched. This CDR3 spans 14 amino acids. Germline values: CDR1 SQVTM, CDR2 ANQGSEA. The chain's CDR3 is CSVDEETGGDEQFF. DNA of the CDR3: TGCAGCGTTGATGAGGAGACAGGGGGGGATGAGCAGTTCTTC.